This entry describes one TCR beta chain. Under the authors' procedure: Scientists estimated how many nucleated cells there were by amplifying reference gene primers. TCRdb keeps only in-frame clones here, not all; method: immunoSEQ multiplex PCR. That table furnishes V, J and clone size, whereas the DNA furnished D and trimming. The table lists roughly 150,000 clones, roughly 93% of them singletons, with about 5.3% in the top ten. This entry comes from a study of blood T cell repertoires in COVID-19. Across the whole study: Both acute and convalescent COVID-19 samples were obtained from the United States, Italy and Spain. The cDNA or gDNA used as material had been derived from T cells, B-cell-depleted T cells, or PBMCs.

Per germline, CDR1 MGHRA and CDR2 YSYEKL. Trimming stripped 1 base from V and 4 bases from J, with 18 bases between. The CDR3 contains 17 residues. The rearrangement links TRBV4-1 to TRBJ2-3; D is unresolved. The clonotype originates from a man between 18 and 35 years old with COVID-19, enrolled during active disease. Sample: peripheral blood. The CDR3 spells CASSQVWARRPADTQYF. The CDR3 DNA sequence: TGCGCCAGCAGCCAAGTATGGGCGCGACGTCCCGCAGATACGCAGTATTTT.